The 14 T cell receptor beta chains in this list originate from one sample, sequenced in a study of PD-L1 blockade in urothelial cancer. Only in-frame clones appear in the TCRdb table, and some are missing; sequencing was by immunoSEQ multiplex PCR. The sample contains roughly 21,000 clones, 90% of which appear only once. The input for sequencing was PBMCs, taken around atezolizumab (anti-PD-L1) treatment. The receptors here all came from a woman between 55 and 75 years old with urothelial cancer.

This clone was counted a few times. The rearrangement joins TRBV2 to TRBJ2-7; D is undetermined. The CDR3 consists of 13 residues. Trimming took off 10 bases at V and 3 bases at J, with 16 bases between the two ends. Germline CDR1 SNHLY, CDR2 FYNNEI. CDR3 nucleotides: TGTGCCACTGGTCCACCCCTAGACTACGAGCAGTACTTC. Protein: CATGPPLDYEQYF.

The V gene is TRBV6-5, the J gene TRBJ2-2; D possibly corresponds to TRBD2 (7 bases). Per the germline V gene, CDR1 is MNHEY and CDR2 is SVGAGI. The CDR3 length is 15 residues. Trimming cost V 0 bases and J 6 bases, with 11 bases left between them. CDR3 region: CASSYSTGRAGELFF. The CDR3 DNA is TGTGCCAGCAGTTACTCTACAGGGAGGGCCGGGGAGCTGTTTTTT.

This clone was seen only a few times. The rearrangement joins TRBV28 to TRBJ2-7, with 9 bases matching TRBD2. Germline CDR1 is MDHEN and CDR2 is SYDVKM. V dropped 2 bases and J dropped 4; count of bases not matched to a gene: 9. CDR3 size: 16 residues. CDR3 coding DNA: TGTGCCAGCAGTTTACCCCGCCCTAGCGGGATTTACGAGCAGTACTTC. Translated: CASSLPRPSGIYEQYF. The complete variable domain, with remaining parts taken from reference TRBV28 and TRBJ2-7, reads DVKVTQSSRYLVKRTGEKVFLECVQDMDHENMFWYRQDPGLGLRLIYFSYDVKMKEKGDIPEGYSVSREKKERFSLILESASTNQTSMYLCASSLPRPSGIYEQYFGPGTRLTVT.

V and J are TRBV19 and TRBJ2-1; D possibly corresponds to TRBD1 (6 bases). Germline values: CDR1 LNHDA, CDR2 SQIVND (reference sequence). With 5 bases removed from V and 2 bases from J, the gap between germline ends came to 13 bases. This CDR3 has 15 residues. The CDR3 loop reads CASSPSTGPYNEQFF. CDR3 coding DNA: TGTGCCAGTAGTCCCTCGACAGGTCCCTACAATGAGCAGTTCTTC.

V usage is TRBV28 and J usage is TRBJ1-2; D unresolved. V was clipped by 2 bases and J by 3 bases, with 10 bases between them. Germline-derived CDR1 and CDR2 are MDHEN and SYDVKM. This CDR3 comprises 14 residues. The CDR3 sequence is CASSLTEPYYGYTF. The CDR3 nucleotides are TGTGCCAGCAGTTTAACGGAGCCATACTATGGCTACACCTTC.

The chain uses TRBV15 and TRBJ2-1; 16 nucleotides agree with TRBD2. The germline V gene encodes CDR1 LNHNV and CDR2 YYDKDF (reference sequence). This CDR3 region has 19 residues. J lost 3 bases, V lost 3 bases, and 8 bases had no gene match. Here the CDR3 DNA reads TGTGCCACCAGCAGCTTGGGACTAGCGGGAGGGCCGAGCTACAATGAGCAGTTCTTC. It codes for CATSSLGLAGGPSYNEQFF.

J is TRBJ1-1 and V is TRBV20-1, with D possibly matching TRBD1 (5 bases). Between the trimmed V and J ends, which lost 3 bases and 10 bases, there was a span of 9 bases. From germline, CDR1 is DFQATT and CDR2 SNEGSKA (reference sequence). The CDR3 extends over 10 amino acids. CDR3 residues: CSARDQGAFF. The CDR3 DNA is TGCAGTGCTAGGGACCAGGGAGCTTTCTTT.

The V call is TRBV10-3, the J call TRBJ2-5, with D maybe TRBD1 (5 bases). The CDR3 covers 14 residues. Germline lookup yields CDR1 ENHRY and CDR2 SYGVKD. With 5 bases removed from V and 5 bases from J, the gap between germline ends came to 15 bases. DNA for the CDR3: TGTGCCATCAGTTCCTTAGGGGAAGGGGAGACCCAGTACTTC. Its protein product is CAISSLGEGETQYF.

V gene TRBV7-9 combines with J gene TRBJ2-7, with a possible D match to TRBD2 (5 bases). Looked up from germline, CDR1 is SEHNR and CDR2 is FQNEAQ (reference sequence). This CDR3 contains 14 residues. Trimming pared 0 bases from V and 7 bases from J, leaving 13 bases between. The CDR3 here is CASSLALASGEQYF. CDR3 in DNA: TGTGCCAGCAGCTTAGCCCTAGCCTCGGGAGAGCAGTACTTC.

CDR3 residues: CASSEGTSGASTDTQYF. Here the CDR3 DNA reads TGTGCCAGCAGTGAGGGGACTAGCGGGGCCTCCACAGATACGCAGTATTTT. The V call is TRBV2, the J call TRBJ2-3; 13 bases are a match to TRBD2. V lost 3 bases to trimming and J lost 2 bases; unmatched junction nucleotides: 5. This CDR3 region has 17 residues. From germline, CDR1 is SNHLY and CDR2 FYNNEI.

The V call is TRBV5-6, the J call TRBJ2-2; perhaps TRBD1 as D (6 bases). The length of the CDR3 is 16 residues. V was clipped by 4 bases and J by 5 bases, with 18 bases between them. The germline CDR1 and CDR2 sequences are SGHDT and YYEEEE. The CDR3 nucleotides are TGTGCCAGCAGCCCCCTCGCGGCAGGGGAGACCGGGGAGCTGTTTTTT. This translates into CASSPLAAGETGELFF.

This sequence joins TRBV7-3 and TRBJ2-3; 9 nucleotides match TRBD2. This CDR3 has 16 residues. The V segment lost 1 base and the J segment 4 bases; nucleotides outside the gene matches: 6. The germline V gene has CDR1 SGHTA and CDR2 FQGTGA. Here the CDR3 DNA reads TGTGCCAGCAGCTTAAGTAGCGGGAGCGTGGCAGATACGCAGTATTTT. Protein product: CASSLSSGSVADTQYF.

This clone was seen a single time. The chain couples TRBV29-1 to TRBJ2-4; D is perhaps TRBD2 (5 bases). This CDR3 has 13 residues. Germline-derived CDR1 and CDR2 are SQVTM and ANQGSEA. V was shortened by 4 bases and J by 3 bases, with 10 bases between the two germline ends. Here the CDR3 DNA reads TGCAGCGTTGGTCGGGGTGGCAAAAACATTCAGTACTTC. Translating it yields CSVGRGGKNIQYF.

This clone has a single count. The chain recombines TRBV7-8 with TRBJ1-3; tentative D call: TRBD1 (6 bases). The CDR3 is 18 residues long. Between the trimmed V and J ends, which lost 0 bases and 1 base, there was a span of 16 bases. From germline, CDR1 is SGHVS and CDR2 FQNEAQ. The CDR3 spells CASSLAADTRGSGNTIYF. CDR3 nucleotide sequence: TGTGCCAGCAGCTTAGCGGCCGATACAAGGGGGTCTGGAAACACCATATATTTT.